These 28 T cell receptor beta chains originate from one sample sequenced in a study of control samples from healthy donors and cancer patients. Sequencing was performed with immunoSEQ multiplex PCR; in TCRdb, only in-frame clones are kept and a portion is missing. Of some 190,000 clones detected, 91% appear once; the ten largest clones hold approximately 1.8%. Specimen: blood. The source is a young man in good health.

V and J are TRBV21-1 and TRBJ1-2; the listed D gene, TRBD1, was not tested against the DNA. TRBV21-1 is a pseudogene locus. The CDR3 has 18 amino acids. This chain's CDR3 is CASSRRTGEARYNYGYTF. The CDR3 nucleotides are TGTGCCAGCAGCAGAAGGACAGGGGAGGCACGGTACAACTATGGCTACACCTTC.

The chain recombines TRBV4-2 with TRBJ1-6; D call uncertain. The germline gives CDR1 LGHNA, CDR2 YNFKEQ. CDR3 length: 13 amino acids. The germline V and J ends were trimmed by 0 bases and 8 bases, with 5 bases remaining between them. The CDR3 loop reads CASSQEGDSPLHF. The CDR3 nucleotides read TGTGCCAGCAGCCAAGAGGGTGATTCACCCCTCCACTTT.

The genes are TRBV27 and TRBJ1-2, with 8 bases fitting TRBD1. Germline values: CDR1 MNHEY, CDR2 SMNVEV (reference sequence). This CDR3 comprises 17 residues. J lost 0 bases, V lost 5 bases, and 11 bases had no gene match. CDR3 sequence reads: CASSLTGTGYANYGYTF. Written as DNA, the CDR3 is TGTGCCAGCAGTCTCACCGGGACAGGATATGCTAACTATGGCTACACCTTC.

This clone appeared a single time. The chain recombines TRBV14 with TRBJ1-2, with 10 bases fitting TRBD1. Unmatched junction bases numbered 12, after V lost 4 bases and J lost 7 bases. The CDR3 is 16 amino acids. Germline V gives CDR1 SGHDN, CDR2 FVKESK. The CDR3 here is CASSRNPGQGVSGYTF. The DNA of the CDR3 is TGTGCCAGCAGCCGAAACCCCGGACAGGGGGTCTCTGGCTACACCTTC.

This chain links TRBV18 with TRBJ1-2; D might be TRBD1 (6 bases). The V end was cut by 8 bases, the J end by 6 bases, with 28 bases between. Per germline, CDR1 KGHSH and CDR2 LQKENI. The CDR3 sequence is 17 residues long. CDR3 bases: TGTGCCAGCGGCAAGGGGGTTCGGGGCCAAAAAATTAATGGCTACACCTTC. Protein: CASGKGVRGQKINGYTF. Variable domain in full (rest from reference TRBV18 and TRBJ1-2): NAGVMQNPRHLVRRRGQEARLRCSPMKGHSHVYWYRQLPEEGLKFMVYLQKENIIDESGMPKERFSAEFPKEGPSILRIQQVVRGDSAAYFCASGKGVRGQKINGYTFGSGTRLTVV.

V is TRBV3-1 (or the pseudogene TRBV3-2) and J is TRBJ1-3; a weak D match, TRBD1 (5 bases). Trimming took off 4 bases at V and 0 bases at J, with 7 bases between the two ends. The germline CDR1 and CDR2 sequences are LGHDT and YNNKEL (reference sequence). This CDR3 contains 14 residues. For the CDR3, the DNA is TGTGCCAGCAGCCTGGACACCTCTGGAAACACCATATATTTT. It specifies CASSLDTSGNTIYF.

This chain joins TRBV29-1 and TRBJ2-3; TRBD2 matches 13 bases. V lost 7 bases and J lost 3; bases outside the gene matches: 7. The V gene's germline CDR1 is SQVTM and CDR2 ANQGSEA. This CDR3 comprises 15 residues. CDR3 protein: CSAAQGLAGTDTQYF. Here the CDR3 DNA reads TGCAGCGCCGCCCAGGGACTAGCGGGGACAGATACGCAGTATTTT.

The chain is built from TRBV9 and TRBJ2-1; no firm D call. V was trimmed by 4 bases and J by 13 bases, leaving 15 bases between them. The CDR3 is 12 residues long. Germline CDR1 and CDR2: SGDLS and YYNGEE. CDR3 DNA sequence: TGTGCCAGCAGCCCCCGAGAGATCCCTCAGTTCTTC. Its protein is CASSPREIPQFF.

V is TRBV19 and J is TRBJ2-7; a weak D match, TRBD1 (6 bases). Germline V gives CDR1 LNHDA, CDR2 SQIVND (reference sequence). CDR3 size: 14 residues. The germline V and J ends were trimmed by 2 bases and 1 base, with 9 bases remaining between them. In DNA, the CDR3 is TGTGCCAGTAGTATACAGGGGTTATCCTACGAGCAGTACTTC. It codes for CASSIQGLSYEQYF.

This clone has only one observation. This rearrangement joins TRBV14 to TRBJ1-6; the D is unclear. V dropped 1 base and J dropped 7 bases, with 8 bases sitting between them. The CDR3 has 14 residues. Germline V lookup: CDR1 SGHDN, CDR2 FVKESK. The CDR3 is CASSQVRANSPLHF. The CDR3 DNA follows: TGTGCCAGCAGCCAAGTTCGGGCGAATTCACCCCTCCACTTT. Variable domain in full (rest from reference TRBV14 and TRBJ1-6): EAGVTQFPSHSVIEKGQTVTLRCDPISGHDNLYWYRRVMGKEIKFLLHFVKESKQDESGMPNNRFLAERTGGTYSTLKVQPAELEDSGVYFCASSQVRANSPLHFGNGTRLTVT.

About this clone: Other DNA sequences of this sample code for an identical CDR3. The chain recombines TRBV30 with TRBJ1-1; D is unclear. Germline CDR1 and CDR2: GTSNPN and SVGIG (reference sequence). Trimming stripped 1 base from V and 2 bases from J, with 5 bases between. This CDR3 has 12 residues. The CDR3 protein is CAWSGGNTEAFF. CDR3 in DNA: TGTGCCTGGAGTGGGGGTAACACTGAAGCTTTCTTT. The variable domain in full, completed from reference TRBV30 and TRBJ1-1, reads SQTIHQWPATLVQPVGSPLSLECTVEGTSNPNLYWYRQAAGRGLQLLFYSVGIGQISSEVPQNLSASRPQDRQFILSSKKLLLSDSGFYLCAWSGGNTEAFFGQGTRLTVV.

This chain joins TRBV6-5 and TRBJ1-4; D is unresolved. CDR1 is MNHEY and CDR2 is SVGAGI in the germline V gene. CDR3 length equals 14 residues. V was trimmed by 7 bases and J by 0 bases, leaving 9 bases between them. CDR3: CASMLGATNEKLFF. The CDR3, as DNA: TGTGCCAGCATGCTCGGAGCAACTAATGAAAAACTGTTTTTT.

The V call is TRBV4-2, the J call TRBJ2-1; TRBD1 is a possible D gene (6 bases). Germline CDR1 is LGHNA and CDR2 is YNFKEQ. Trimming cost V 3 bases and J 0 bases, with 12 bases left between them. The CDR3 spans 16 residues. This chain's CDR3 is CASSQNPGVSYNEQFF. The DNA for the CDR3 is TGTGCCAGCAGCCAGAACCCAGGGGTCTCCTACAATGAGCAGTTCTTC.

The CDR3 sequence: CASSFRDSSYNSPLHF. The DNA of the CDR3 is TGCGCCAGCAGCTTTCGGGACAGCTCCTATAATTCACCCCTCCACTTT. The rearrangement uses TRBV5-1 and TRBJ1-6, with 7 bases matching TRBD1. The CDR3 spans 16 residues. Germline V CDR1 and CDR2: SGHRS, YFSETQ. The ends lost 2 bases at V and 0 bases at J; junction bases unmatched: 2.

J is TRBJ2-2 and V is TRBV30, with D tentatively TRBD2 (7 bases). This CDR3 has 15 residues. CDR1 and CDR2 (germline): GTSNPN, SVGIG (reference sequence). The V and J ends lost 1 base and 5 bases respectively, with 14 bases between them. The CDR3 sequence: CAWSAGGVGTGELFF. The CDR3 nucleotides are TGTGCCTGGAGTGCGGGGGGCGTAGGTACCGGGGAGCTGTTTTTT.

This clone was detected once. The rearrangement links TRBV5-6 to TRBJ2-4; 7 bases match TRBD2. Trimming cost V 1 base and J 7 bases; bases outside gene matches: 5. The CDR3 is 14 amino acids. The germline V gene encodes CDR1 SGHDT and CDR2 YYEEEE. Written as DNA, the CDR3 is TGTGCCAGCAGCTTGCGCCAGGGAGGGAACATTCAGTACTTC. Translated, it gives CASSLRQGGNIQYF.

The chain is built from TRBV4-1 and TRBJ2-3; the match to TRBD2 covers 7 bases. V lost 4 bases, J lost 4 bases, and 11 bases stayed unmatched. This CDR3 spans 16 amino acids. Germline values: CDR1 MGHRA, CDR2 YSYEKL. The CDR3 DNA reads TGCGCCAGCAGCCTCTTCGGAGGACTAGTCCCAGATACGCAGTATTTT. Encoded protein: CASSLFGGLVPDTQYF.

The rearrangement joins TRBV4-1 to TRBJ2-3, with D uncertain. The CDR3 runs 15 residues. CDR1 and CDR2 (germline): MGHRA, YSYEKL. Trimming cost V 0 bases and J 2 bases, with 9 bases left between them. CDR3 amino acids: CASSQEASPTDTQYF. CDR3 nucleotide sequence: TGCGCCAGCAGCCAAGAGGCCAGTCCCACAGATACGCAGTATTTT.

The chain has TRBV12-3 or TRBV12-4 and TRBJ2-3; unclear D gene. This CDR3 is built from 12 residues. V was cut by 0 bases and J by 9 bases, with 7 bases left in between. The CDR3 sequence is CASSLAHPTQYF. Here the CDR3 DNA reads TGTGCCAGCAGTTTAGCCCACCCGACGCAGTATTTT.

This sequence joins TRBV18 and TRBJ1-1; 7 bases map to TRBD1. There are 15 residues in the CDR3. J gave up 1 base and V 4 bases, and 6 bases lay outside the gene matches. Germline-derived CDR1 and CDR2 are KGHSH and LQKENI. The CDR3 sequence: CASSQRQGENTEAFF. The CDR3 DNA follows: TGTGCCAGCTCACAAAGACAGGGCGAGAACACTGAAGCTTTCTTT.

The CDR3 sequence is CASSVKDAGRSGNTIYF. The CDR3 region has the DNA TGTGCCAGCAGCGTAAAAGATGCAGGCCGCTCTGGAAACACCATATATTTT. The J gene is TRBJ1-3, the V gene TRBV9; D is undetermined. The CDR3 totals 17 residues. V dropped 1 base and J dropped 0 bases, with 14 bases sitting between them. Germline V gene sequence: CDR1 SGDLS, CDR2 YYNGEE.

V and J are TRBV2 and TRBJ1-5; D is perhaps TRBD1 (5 bases). The CDR3 is 19 amino acids. V lost 2 bases and J lost 0, with 20 bases in between. Germline V lookup: CDR1 SNHLY, CDR2 FYNNEI. The CDR3 is CASSERGTLSTYSNQPQHF. In nucleotides, the CDR3 is TGTGCCAGCAGTGAACGGGGGACCCTGTCCACATATAGCAATCAGCCCCAGCATTTT.

The J gene is TRBJ1-6, the V gene TRBV2; the D gene is possibly TRBD1 (5 bases). The germline V gene has CDR1 SNHLY and CDR2 FYNNEI. V was pared by 9 bases and J by 7 bases, with 16 bases between. The length of the CDR3 is 14 residues. The CDR3 sequence is CASSLNWGNSPLHF. The CDR3 DNA follows: TGTGCCAGTAGTTTAAACTGGGGGAATTCACCCCTCCACTTT.

This clone was detected only once. The CDR3 is CAWRTSGGFSYNEQFF. In nucleotides, the CDR3 is TGTGCCTGGAGAACTAGCGGGGGTTTCTCCTACAATGAGCAGTTCTTC. This rearrangement joins TRBV30 to TRBJ2-1; 11 bases are a match to TRBD2. Germline V lookup: CDR1 GTSNPN, CDR2 SVGIG (reference sequence). Losses at the gene ends were 3 bases for V and 0 bases for J; bases not matched to a gene: 4. CDR3 size: 16 residues.

The rearrangement uses TRBV11-2 and TRBJ2-5, with TRBD1 as a possible D gene (6 bases). V lost 5 bases, J lost 3 bases, and 13 bases lay in between. The germline gives CDR1 SGHAT, CDR2 FQNNGV. The CDR3 totals 14 residues. CDR3 sequence (DNA): TGTGCCAGCAGCGGGCAGGGGTTAGAAGAGACCCAGTACTTC. It codes for CASSGQGLEETQYF.

This chain connects TRBV19 to TRBJ1-6; 10 nucleotides match TRBD1. CDR3 length: 15 amino acids. J gave up 9 bases and V 9 bases, and 11 bases lay outside the gene matches. Germline loops: CDR1 LNHDA, CDR2 SQIVND (reference sequence). In DNA form, the CDR3 reads TGTGCCAGCCGGACCGAGGGACAGGGGACTTCACCCCTCCACTTT. Amino acid sequence: CASRTEGQGTSPLHF.

The V call is TRBV6-1, the J call TRBJ2-7, with no clear D. CDR3 length equals 13 residues. From germline, CDR1 is MNHNS and CDR2 SASEGT. V was shortened by 2 bases and J by 2 bases, with 7 bases between the two germline ends. Written as DNA, the CDR3 is TGTGCCAGCAGTGAACATACGCCCTACGAGCAGTACTTC. Translation: CASSEHTPYEQYF.

This clone was picked up one time. The chain employs TRBV13 and TRBJ2-7; 10 bases line up with TRBD1. Germline CDR1 and CDR2: PRHDT and FYEKMQ (reference sequence). The CDR3 loop spans 18 amino acids. Trimming cost V 6 bases and J 1 base; bases outside gene matches: 15. DNA of the CDR3: TGTGCCAGCAGTCCTGAACGACAGGGGGCGACCGCTTCCTACGAGCAGTACTTC. Encoded protein: CASSPERQGATASYEQYF.